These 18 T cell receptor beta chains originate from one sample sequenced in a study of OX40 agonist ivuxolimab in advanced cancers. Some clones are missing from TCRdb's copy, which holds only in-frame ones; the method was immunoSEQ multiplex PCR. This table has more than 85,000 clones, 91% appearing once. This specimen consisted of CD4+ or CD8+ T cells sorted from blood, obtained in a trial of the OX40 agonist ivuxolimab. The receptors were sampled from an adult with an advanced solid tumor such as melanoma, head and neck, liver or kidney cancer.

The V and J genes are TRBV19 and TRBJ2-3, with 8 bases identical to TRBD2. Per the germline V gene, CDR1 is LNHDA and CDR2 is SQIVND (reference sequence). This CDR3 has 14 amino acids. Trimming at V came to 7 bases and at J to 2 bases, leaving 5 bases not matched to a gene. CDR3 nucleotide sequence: TGTGCCAGTACTACGGGGGGGCACACAGATACGCAGTATTTT. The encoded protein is CASTTGGHTDTQYF.

Here the CDR3 DNA reads TGTGCCAGCAGCCAGGGGCAGGGATTCAGGGAGACCCAGTACTTC. Amino acid sequence: CASSQGQGFRETQYF. The chain links TRBV9 to TRBJ2-5, with D tentatively TRBD1 (6 bases). This CDR3 has 15 amino acids. CDR1 and CDR2 (germline): SGDLS, YYNGEE. The V gene lost 4 bases and the J gene lost 5 bases, with 18 bases spanning the gap.

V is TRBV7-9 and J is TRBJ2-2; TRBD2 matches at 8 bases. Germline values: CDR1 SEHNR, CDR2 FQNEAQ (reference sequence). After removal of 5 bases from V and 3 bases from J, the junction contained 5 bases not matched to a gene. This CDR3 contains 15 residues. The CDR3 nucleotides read TGTGCCAGCAGCGCGGGACTAGGGGACACCGGGGAGCTGTTTTTT. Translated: CASSAGLGDTGELFF.

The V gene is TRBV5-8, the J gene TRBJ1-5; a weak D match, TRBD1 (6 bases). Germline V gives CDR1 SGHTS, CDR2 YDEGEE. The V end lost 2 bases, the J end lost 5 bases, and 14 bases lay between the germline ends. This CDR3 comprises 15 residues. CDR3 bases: TGTGCCAGCAGCTTTGACCCCCCAGGGGATCAGCCCCAGCATTTT. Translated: CASSFDPPGDQPQHF.

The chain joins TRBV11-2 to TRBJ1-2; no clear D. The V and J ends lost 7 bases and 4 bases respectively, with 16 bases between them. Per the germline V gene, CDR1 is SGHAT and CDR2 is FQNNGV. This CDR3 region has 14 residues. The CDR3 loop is CASKPLSGPYGYTF. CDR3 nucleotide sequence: TGTGCCAGCAAACCCCTCAGCGGCCCCTATGGCTACACCTTC.

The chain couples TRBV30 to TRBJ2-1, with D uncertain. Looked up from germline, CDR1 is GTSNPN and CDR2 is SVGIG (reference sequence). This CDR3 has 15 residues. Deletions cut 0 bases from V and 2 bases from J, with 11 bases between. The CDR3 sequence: CAWSVLKEAYNEQFF. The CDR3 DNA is TGTGCCTGGAGTGTACTAAAGGAAGCCTACAATGAGCAGTTCTTC.

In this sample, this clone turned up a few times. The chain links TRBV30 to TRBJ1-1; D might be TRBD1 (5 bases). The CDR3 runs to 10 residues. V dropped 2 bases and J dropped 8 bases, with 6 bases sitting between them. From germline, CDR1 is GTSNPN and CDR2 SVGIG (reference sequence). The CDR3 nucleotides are TGTGCCTGGAGTAGACAGGAAGCTTTCTTT. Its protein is CAWSRQEAFF.

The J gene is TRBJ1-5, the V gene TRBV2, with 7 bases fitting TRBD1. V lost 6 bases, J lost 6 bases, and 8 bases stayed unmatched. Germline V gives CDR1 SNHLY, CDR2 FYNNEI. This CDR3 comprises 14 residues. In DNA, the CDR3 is TGTGCCAGCAGCTACAAAGGGGGCGCTCAGCCCCAGCATTTT. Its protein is CASSYKGGAQPQHF.

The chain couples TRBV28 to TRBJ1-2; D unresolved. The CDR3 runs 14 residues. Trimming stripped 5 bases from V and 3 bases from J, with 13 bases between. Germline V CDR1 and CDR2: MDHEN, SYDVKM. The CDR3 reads CASSRAFDHYGYTF. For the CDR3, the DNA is TGTGCCAGCAGTCGGGCTTTCGATCACTATGGCTACACCTTC.

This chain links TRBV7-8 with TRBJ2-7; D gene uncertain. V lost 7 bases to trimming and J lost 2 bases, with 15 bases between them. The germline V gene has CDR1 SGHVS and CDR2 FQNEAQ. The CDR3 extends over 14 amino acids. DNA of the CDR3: TGTGCCAGCACCCTTAGAGTCGCAACCTACGAGCAGTACTTC. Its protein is CASTLRVATYEQYF.

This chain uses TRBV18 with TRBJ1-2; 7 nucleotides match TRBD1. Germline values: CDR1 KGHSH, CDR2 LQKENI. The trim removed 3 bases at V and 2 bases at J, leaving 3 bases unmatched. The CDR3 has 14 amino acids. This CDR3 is CASSPGQENYGYTF. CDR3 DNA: TGTGCCAGCTCACCCGGACAGGAGAACTATGGCTACACCTTC.

The CDR3 region has the DNA TGCGCCAGCAGCTTCCAACTAGCGGGAGGGTCAGAAGGCGGGTCCCAGTACTTC. Translating gives CASSFQLAGGSEGGSQYF. This chain joins TRBV5-1 and TRBJ2-5; 13 nucleotides agree with TRBD2. With 2 bases clipped from V and 9 bases from J, the junction kept 16 bases outside the gene matches. Germline CDR1 and CDR2: SGHRS and YFSETQ. This CDR3 is 18 amino acids long.

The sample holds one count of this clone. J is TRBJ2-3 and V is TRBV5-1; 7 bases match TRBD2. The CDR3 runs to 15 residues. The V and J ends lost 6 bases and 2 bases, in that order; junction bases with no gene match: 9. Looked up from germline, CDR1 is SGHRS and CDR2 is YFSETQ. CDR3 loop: CASTPLGTNTDTQYF. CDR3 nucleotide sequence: TGCGCCAGCACCCCACTAGGGACTAACACAGATACGCAGTATTTT. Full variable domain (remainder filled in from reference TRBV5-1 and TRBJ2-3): KAGVTQTPRYLIKTRGQQVTLSCSPISGHRSVSWYQQTPGQGLQFLFEYFSETQRNKGNFPGRFSGRQFSNSRSEMNVSTLELGDSALYLCASTPLGTNTDTQYFGPGTRLTVL.

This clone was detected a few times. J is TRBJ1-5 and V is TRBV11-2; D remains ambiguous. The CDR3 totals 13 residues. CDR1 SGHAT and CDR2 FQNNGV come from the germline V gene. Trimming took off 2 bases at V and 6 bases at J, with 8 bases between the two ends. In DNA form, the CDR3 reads TGTGCCAGCAGCTTAATTTACGGTCAGCCCCAGCATTTT. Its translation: CASSLIYGQPQHF.

The CDR3 region has the DNA TGTGCCAGCAGCGGCGACAGGGGAGGCTACGAGCAGTACTTC. This encodes CASSGDRGGYEQYF. V and J are TRBV9 and TRBJ2-7, with TRBD1 matching 8 bases. CDR3 length: 14 residues. Germline V CDR1 and CDR2: SGDLS, YYNGEE. V lost 3 bases and J lost 3; bases outside the gene matches: 5.

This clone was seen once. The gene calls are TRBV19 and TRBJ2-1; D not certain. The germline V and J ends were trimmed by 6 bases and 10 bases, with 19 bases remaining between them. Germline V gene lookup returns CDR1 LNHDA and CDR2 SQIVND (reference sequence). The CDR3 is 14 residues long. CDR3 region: CASRDASTPDEQFF. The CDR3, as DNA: TGTGCCAGTAGGGACGCCTCGACTCCCGACGAGCAGTTCTTC.

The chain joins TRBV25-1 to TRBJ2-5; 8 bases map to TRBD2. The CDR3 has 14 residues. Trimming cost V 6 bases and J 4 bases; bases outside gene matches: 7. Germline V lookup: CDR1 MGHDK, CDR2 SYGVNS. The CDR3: CASRMSGRGETQYF. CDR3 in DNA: TGTGCCAGCAGGATGAGCGGGAGAGGAGAGACCCAGTACTTC.

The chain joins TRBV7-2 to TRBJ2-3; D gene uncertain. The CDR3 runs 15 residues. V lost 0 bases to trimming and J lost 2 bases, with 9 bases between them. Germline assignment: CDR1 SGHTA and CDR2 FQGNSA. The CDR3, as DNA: TGTGCCAGCAGCTTAGCGAGTGGGGTCACAGATACGCAGTATTTT. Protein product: CASSLASGVTDTQYF. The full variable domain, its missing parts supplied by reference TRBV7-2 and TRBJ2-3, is GAGVSQSPSNKVTEKGKDVELRCDPISGHTALYWYRQSLGQGLEFLIYFQGNSAPDKSGLPSDRFSAERTGGSVSTLTIQRTQQEDSAVYLCASSLASGVTDTQYFGPGTRLTVL.